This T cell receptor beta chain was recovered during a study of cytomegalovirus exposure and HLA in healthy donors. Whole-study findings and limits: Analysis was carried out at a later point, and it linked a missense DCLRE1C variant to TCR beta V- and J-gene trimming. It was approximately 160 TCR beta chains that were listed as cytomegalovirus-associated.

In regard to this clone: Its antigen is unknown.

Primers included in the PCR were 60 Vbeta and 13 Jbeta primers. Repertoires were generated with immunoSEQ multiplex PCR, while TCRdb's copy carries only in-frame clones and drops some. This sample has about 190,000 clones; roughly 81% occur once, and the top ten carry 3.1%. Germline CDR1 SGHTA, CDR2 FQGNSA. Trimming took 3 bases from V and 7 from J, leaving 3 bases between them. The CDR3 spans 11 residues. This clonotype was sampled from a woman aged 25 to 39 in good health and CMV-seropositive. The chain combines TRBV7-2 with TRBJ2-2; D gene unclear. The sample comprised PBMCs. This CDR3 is CASSFGGELFF. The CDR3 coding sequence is TGTGCCAGCAGCTTCGGCGGGGAGCTGTTTTTT.